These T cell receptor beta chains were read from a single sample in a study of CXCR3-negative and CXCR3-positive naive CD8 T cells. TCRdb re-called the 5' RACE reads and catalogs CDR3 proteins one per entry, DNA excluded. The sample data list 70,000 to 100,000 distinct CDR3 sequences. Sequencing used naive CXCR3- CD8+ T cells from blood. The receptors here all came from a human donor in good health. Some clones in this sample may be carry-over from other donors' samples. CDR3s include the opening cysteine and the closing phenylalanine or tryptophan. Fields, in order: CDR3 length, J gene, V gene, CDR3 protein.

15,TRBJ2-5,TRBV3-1,CASSQDRAGQETQYF
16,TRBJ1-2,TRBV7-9,CASSLASGELRDGYTF
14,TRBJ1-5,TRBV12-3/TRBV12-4,CASSLGQGGAPQHF
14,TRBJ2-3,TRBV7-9,CASHTQGPTDTQYF
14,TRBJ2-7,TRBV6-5,CASSYGQGHNEQYF
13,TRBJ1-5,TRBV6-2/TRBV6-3,CASSGTGVQPQHF
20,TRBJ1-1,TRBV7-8,CASSLALERGTLGMNTEAFF
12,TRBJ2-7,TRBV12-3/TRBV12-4,CASSPGGFEQYF
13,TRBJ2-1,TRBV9,CASGQGPDNEQFF
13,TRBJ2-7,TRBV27,CASSLYRSYEQYF